These 9 T cell receptor beta chains were sequenced from one sample in a study of T cell repertoires in aging, cancer and after chemotherapy. The template was genomic DNA from peripheral blood, not RNA. Multiplex touch-down PCR with TRB-A/B primers amplified rearranged V-D-J TRB sequences. TCRdb independently ran MiXCR on the multiplex PCR reads; one entry per CDR3 protein. The sample includes 5,000 to 6,000 distinct CDR3 sequences, roughly 24% seen only once; the top ten take 15% to 20%. The sample taken for sequencing was blood. These receptors were obtained from a human donor in good health.

This clonotype rates as medium-sized (0.01 to 0.1%). The chain carries TRBV30 and TRBJ2-7; 11 bases agree with TRBD2. Unmatched junction bases numbered 20, after V lost 7 bases and J lost 3 bases. Germline V gives CDR1 GTSNPN, CDR2 SVGIG (reference sequence). The CDR3 spans 18 residues. CDR3 amino acids: CALSRDRVKLAGGYEQYF. The CDR3 coding sequence is TGTGCCTTGTCCCGGGACAGGGTGAAGCTAGCGGGAGGCTACGAGCAGTACTTC.

This clonotype rates as large. The chain recombines TRBV30 with TRBJ2-2; no clear D gene. Germline values: CDR1 GTSNPN, CDR2 SVGIG (reference sequence). This CDR3 spans 12 amino acids. Trimming shortened V by 1 base and J by 5 bases, and 5 bases separated the two germline ends. CDR3 DNA: TGTGCCTGGAGTGATCAGACCGGGGAGCTGTTTTTT. It encodes CAWSDQTGELFF.

V gene TRBV10-3 combines with J gene TRBJ1-2; TRBD1 might be the D (5 bases). Germline assignment: CDR1 ENHRY and CDR2 SYGVKD. The CDR3 has 14 amino acids. The ends were cut back, 4 bases at V and 4 bases at J, with 13 bases in the middle. The CDR3 nucleotides read TGTGCCATCAGTGCTGAGGGGCGTAGCTATGGCTACACCTTC. Translated: CAISAEGRSYGYTF.

The chain links TRBV28 to TRBJ2-5; 9 bases are a match to TRBD1. Germline V lookup: CDR1 MDHEN, CDR2 SYDVKM. The CDR3 has 14 amino acids. Unmatched junction bases numbered 2, after V lost 1 base and J lost 5 bases. The CDR3 is CASSLLTGGETQYF. CDR3 bases: TGTGCCAGCAGTTTATTAACAGGGGGCGAGACCCAGTACTTC.

The rearrangement links TRBV5-1 to TRBJ2-1; 10 positions match TRBD2. In germline, CDR1 is SGHRS, CDR2 YFSETQ. Germline trimming cut 2 bases from V and 5 bases from J; bases unmatched to any gene: 7. This CDR3 is built from 16 residues. The CDR3 nucleotides read TGCGCCAGCAGCTTTTGGGATAGCGGGGGGAACAATGAGCAGTTCTTC. Translation: CASSFWDSGGNNEQFF. The variable domain in full, with the rest retrieved from reference TRBV5-1 and TRBJ2-1, is KAGVTQTPRYLIKTRGQQVTLSCSPISGHRSVSWYQQTPGQGLQFLFEYFSETQRNKGNFPGRFSGRQFSNSRSEMNVSTLELGDSALYLCASSFWDSGGNNEQFFGPGTRLTVL.

The gene calls are TRBV12-3 or TRBV12-4 and TRBJ2-3; 9 positions agree with TRBD2. With V trimmed by 6 bases and J by 0 bases, 4 bases remained unmatched. There are 15 residues in the CDR3. CDR3 sequence (DNA): TGTGCCAGCAGCTTTCTAGCGGGGAGCACAGATACGCAGTATTTT. This translates into CASSFLAGSTDTQYF.

J is TRBJ2-7 and V is TRBV18; no firm D call. Germline values: CDR1 KGHSH, CDR2 LQKENI. There are 14 residues in the CDR3. Trimming stripped 3 bases from V and 1 base from J, with 10 bases between. The CDR3, as DNA: TGTGCCAGCTCACCGCCGGGTTTTTCCTACGAGCAGTACTTC. Protein sequence: CASSPPGFSYEQYF. The full variable domain, completed using reference TRBV18 and TRBJ2-7, is NAGVMQNPRHLVRRRGQEARLRCSPMKGHSHVYWYRQLPEEGLKFMVYLQKENIIDESGMPKERFSAEFPKEGPSILRIQQVVRGDSAAYFCASSPPGFSYEQYFGPGTRLTVT.

This clonotype is medium-sized by share. The chain couples TRBV6-5 to TRBJ2-2, with D possibly TRBD1 on 6 matching bases. Trimming left V 7 bases short and J 1 base short, with 10 bases between. CDR1 is MNHEY, CDR2 SVGAGI, per germline. CDR3 length: 14 residues. CDR3 in amino acids: CASNPGQNTGELFF. The DNA for the CDR3 is TGTGCCAGCAACCCGGGACAGAACACCGGGGAGCTGTTTTTT.

Turning to this clonotype: The junction departs from the called germline gene at one end, perhaps through a read error. The rearrangement links TRBV6-1 to TRBJ2-7; D may correspond to TRBD1 or TRBD2 (5 bases each). Germline assignment: CDR1 MNHNS and CDR2 SASEGT. This CDR3 spans 13 amino acids. The DNA of the CDR3 is TGTGCCAGCACCGAAGCGACTTTCGGGACCAAGACCTTC. It encodes CASTEATFGTKTF.